Below, 16 T cell receptor beta chains from the same sample are listed, as sequenced in a study of blood T cells in healthy people across ages (dated by TCRdb to about 2015). Library preparation used 5' RACE. Sequenced using an Illumina HiSeq 2500. A second 7 to 11 cycle PCR used a sample-barcoded 5' primer and a J-beta primer mix. The public reads were reanalyzed by TCRdb: fastp trimming at Q25, MiXCR alignment, in-frame beta chains only. Entries that share a CDR3 protein sequence are merged under the most common genes and DNA. Present in this sample are fewer than 900,000 distinct CDR3 sequences, roughly two fifths of which were seen just once. Approximately 22% of the sample goes to the ten largest clones. Sequences were obtained from blood. These receptors were collected from a woman between 55 and 75 years old in good health.

The chain employs TRBV5-5 and TRBJ1-1; 10 bases are a match to TRBD1. Germline V gives CDR1 SGHKS, CDR2 YYEKEE (reference sequence). CDR3 length: 14 amino acids. Trimming removed 7 bases from V and 5 bases from J; junction bases left unmatched: 8. Written as DNA, the CDR3 is TGTGCCAGCCTACCGACAGGGGGCTCGACTGAAGCTTTCTTT. This codes for CASLPTGGSTEAFF. Using reference TRBV5-5 and TRBJ1-1 for the parts outside the CDR3, the full variable domain is DAGVTQSPTHLIKTRGQQVTLRCSPISGHKSVSWYQQVLGQGPQFIFQYYEKEERGRGNFPDRFSARQFPNYSSELNVNALLLGDSALYLCASLPTGGSTEAFFGQGTRLTVV.

The J gene is TRBJ2-4, the V gene TRBV20-1, with 14 nucleotides matching TRBD2. Near its end, the DNA agrees better with TRBJ2-7, so the J call may be wrong. CDR1 and CDR2 from the germline V gene are DFQATT and SNEGSKA (reference sequence). This CDR3 has 14 amino acids. The CDR3 region is CSARGTSGSNEQYF. The CDR3 DNA sequence: TGCAGTGCCCGAGGGACTAGCGGGAGCAACGAGCAGTACTTC.

The rearrangement uses TRBV6-5 and TRBJ2-7; 10 bases align to TRBD2. Losses at the gene ends were 0 bases for V and 7 bases for J; bases not matched to a gene: 9. This CDR3 comprises 16 residues. Germline lookup yields CDR1 MNHEY and CDR2 SVGAGI. The CDR3 sequence is CASSYSGAGGPWEQYF. CDR3 nucleotide sequence: TGTGCCAGCAGTTACTCCGGAGCGGGAGGGCCTTGGGAGCAGTACTTC.

The sample holds a few counts of this clonotype. J is TRBJ2-1 and V is TRBV13; maybe TRBD2 (5 bases). The germline V gene encodes CDR1 PRHDT and CDR2 FYEKMQ (reference sequence). This CDR3 contains 17 residues. The ends were cut back, 5 bases at V and 6 bases at J, with 23 bases in the middle. In DNA form, the CDR3 reads TGTGCCAGCAGCCTCCCCAACGGACGAGCGGTACCCAATGAGCAGTTCTTC. It translates to CASSLPNGRAVPNEQFF.

This chain links TRBV12-3 or TRBV12-4 with TRBJ2-1; 7 nucleotides agree with TRBD1. The J call may be faulty, since TRBJ2-7 better matches the DNA end. The CDR3 spans 13 residues. Written as DNA, the CDR3 is TGTGCCGGCATCCCGACAGGGAACAATGAGCAGTACTTC. Protein product: CAGIPTGNNEQYF.

The chain is built from TRBV20-1 and TRBJ2-3; 8 bases map to TRBD2. Losses at the gene ends were 0 bases for V and 5 bases for J; bases not matched to a gene: 7. The germline V gene has CDR1 DFQATT and CDR2 SNEGSKA (reference sequence). The CDR3 has 15 residues. The CDR3 DNA is TGCAGTGCTAGAGATCCAACGGGAGGGAGAGATACGCAGTATTTT. It specifies CSARDPTGGRDTQYF.

This clonotype was seen more than once but under ten times. This rearrangement joins TRBV27 to TRBJ2-1; 9 nucleotides line up with TRBD2. Germline V CDR1 and CDR2: MNHEY, SMNVEV (reference sequence). Trimming at V came to 4 bases and at J to 5 bases, leaving 6 bases not matched to a gene. This CDR3 has 15 residues. The CDR3 sequence: CASSSPSSGDNEQFF. CDR3 DNA: TGTGCCAGCAGTTCCCCATCTAGCGGGGACAATGAGCAGTTCTTC.

This clonotype has just a few counts. V and J are TRBV28 and TRBJ2-3, with D perhaps TRBD2 (6 bases). Germline CDR1 MDHEN, CDR2 SYDVKM. Between the trimmed V and J ends, which lost 3 bases and 7 bases, there was a span of 17 bases. This CDR3 is 15 amino acids long. For the CDR3, the DNA is TGTGCCAGCAGTTTCTCGCGGGAAAAGGGGTATACGCAGTATTTT. Translation: CASSFSREKGYTQYF.

The chain has TRBV7-7 and TRBJ2-3; D is ambiguous. Germline values: CDR1 SSHAT, CDR2 FNYEAQ (reference sequence). V lost 1 base, J lost 4 bases, and 6 bases lay in between. The CDR3 consists of 13 residues. The CDR3 spells CASSLEVADTQYF. The CDR3 nucleotides read TGTGCCAGCAGCTTAGAGGTGGCAGATACGCAGTATTTT.

V is TRBV7-2 and J is TRBJ2-7, with TRBD1 matching over 11 bases. The CDR3 is 14 amino acids. The junction had 5 bases not matched to a gene; V was cut back by 7 bases and J by 3 bases. Germline V gives CDR1 SGHTA, CDR2 FQGNSA. The CDR3 DNA reads as TGTGCCAGCAACGGACAGGGGGCCTACTACGAGCAGTACTTC. Translating gives CASNGQGAYYEQYF.

The CDR3 loop reads CASRKGGLNYEQYF. CDR3 in DNA: TGTGCCAGCAGAAAGGGCGGACTAAACTACGAGCAGTACTTC. The gene calls are TRBV6-6 and TRBJ2-7, with D possibly TRBD2 on 6 matching bases. The V and J ends lost 6 bases and 3 bases respectively, with 15 bases between them. The germline gives CDR1 MNHNY, CDR2 SVGAGI (reference sequence). This CDR3 contains 14 residues.

This clonotype was picked up a small number of times. This chain joins TRBV7-3 and TRBJ2-1; the D gene is possibly TRBD1 (6 bases). In germline, CDR1 is SGHTA, CDR2 FQGTGA. This CDR3 is built from 14 residues. V lost 5 bases and J 4 bases, leaving 12 bases between the germline ends. CDR3 loop: CASSTNTGYNEQFF. The CDR3 DNA reads TGTGCCAGCAGCACTAACACAGGGTACAATGAGCAGTTCTTC.

This chain connects TRBV7-9 to TRBJ2-7; D perhaps matches TRBD1 (6 bases). Germline V lookup: CDR1 SEHNR, CDR2 FQNEAQ (reference sequence). There are 16 residues in the CDR3. Trimming took off 4 bases at V and 7 bases at J, with 23 bases between the two ends. The CDR3 is CASSSPQGSVGQEQYF. CDR3 in DNA: TGTGCCAGCAGCTCGCCACAGGGATCCGTCGGCCAGGAGCAGTACTTC.

The chain is built from TRBV3-1 and TRBJ2-7; D gene unclear. Germline CDR1 LGHDT, CDR2 YNNKEL (reference sequence). The length of the CDR3 is 13 residues. The ends were cut back, 5 bases at V and 6 bases at J, with 14 bases in the middle. CDR3 residues: CASSADSAVEQYF. Written as DNA, the CDR3 is TGTGCCAGCAGCGCCGACTCAGCCGTCGAGCAGTACTTC.

The V and J genes are TRBV20-1 and TRBJ1-2; D ambiguous. V was trimmed by 6 bases and J by 4 bases, leaving 12 bases between them. This CDR3 contains 12 residues. The germline CDR1 and CDR2 sequences are DFQATT and SNEGSKA (reference sequence). The CDR3 sequence: CSARGGIYGYTF. CDR3 sequence (DNA): TGCAGTGCCCGCGGAGGGATCTATGGCTACACCTTC.

This clonotype was picked up many times. J is TRBJ2-1 and V is TRBV3-1; unclear D gene. The CDR3 runs to 17 residues. Germline V gene data show CDR1 as LGHDT and CDR2 as YNNKEL (reference sequence). V was pared by 4 bases and J by 0 bases, with 16 bases between. CDR3 region: CASSPGSTLGSYNEQFF. CDR3 DNA sequence: TGTGCCAGCAGCCCTGGGTCCACACTGGGCTCCTACAATGAGCAGTTCTTC.